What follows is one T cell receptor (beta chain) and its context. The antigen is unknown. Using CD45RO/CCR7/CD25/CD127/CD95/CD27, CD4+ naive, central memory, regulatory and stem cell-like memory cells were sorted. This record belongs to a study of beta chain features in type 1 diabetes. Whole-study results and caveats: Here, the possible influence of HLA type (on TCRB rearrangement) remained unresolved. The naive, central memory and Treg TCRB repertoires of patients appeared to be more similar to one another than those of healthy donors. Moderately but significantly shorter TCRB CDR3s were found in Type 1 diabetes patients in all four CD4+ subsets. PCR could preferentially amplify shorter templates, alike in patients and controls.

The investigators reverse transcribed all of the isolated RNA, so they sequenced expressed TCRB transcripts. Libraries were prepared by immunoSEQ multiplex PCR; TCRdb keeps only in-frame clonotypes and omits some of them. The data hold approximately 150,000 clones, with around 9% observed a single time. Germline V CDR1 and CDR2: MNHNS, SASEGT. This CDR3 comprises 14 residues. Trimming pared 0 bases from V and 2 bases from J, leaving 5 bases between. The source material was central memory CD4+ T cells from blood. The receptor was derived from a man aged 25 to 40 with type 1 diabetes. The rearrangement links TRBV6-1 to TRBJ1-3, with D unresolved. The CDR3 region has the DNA TGTGCCAGCAGTGAAGCCGGGGCTGGAAACACCATATATTTT. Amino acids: CASSEAGAGNTIYF.